Shown below are 13 T cell receptor beta chains from a single sample sequenced in a study of CD8+ T cells in alopecia areata. Sequencing relied on a cDNA template that was reverse transcribed from extracted RNA. Here immunoSEQ multiplex PCR was the method, and the copy in TCRdb shows in-frame clones only, minus some. The sample has roughly 250,000 clones, about 62% seen once. Treatment given: oral pan-JAK inhibitor, 5-10 mg twice daily. The sequenced sample was CD4+ T cells sorted from blood, obtained at roughly week 53, from a patient treated with tofacitinib. The source is a human donor with alopecia areata.

The rearrangement links TRBV30 to TRBJ1-1; TRBD1 is a possible D gene (6 bases). The CDR3 covers 15 residues. Germline values: CDR1 GTSNPN, CDR2 SVGIG (reference sequence). The V end lost 3 bases, the J end lost 5 bases, and 19 bases lay between the germline ends. CDR3 sequence reads: CAWRLQGPGRTEAFF. In nucleotides, the CDR3 is TGTGCCTGGAGGTTACAGGGCCCCGGGAGGACTGAAGCTTTCTTT. Combining the CDR3 with reference TRBV30 and TRBJ1-1 gives the whole variable domain SQTIHQWPATLVQPVGSPLSLECTVEGTSNPNLYWYRQAAGRGLQLLFYSVGIGQISSEVPQNLSASRPQDRQFILSSKKLLLSDSGFYLCAWRLQGPGRTEAFFGQGTRLTVV.

The sample holds a few counts of this clone. At one end the junction does not follow the germline gene, possibly because of a read error. The chain has TRBV7-7 and TRBJ2-3; maybe TRBD2 (5 bases). The CDR3 consists of 15 residues. The V gene's germline CDR1 is SSHAT and CDR2 FNYEAQ (reference sequence). The DNA for the CDR3 is TGTGCTAGCAGCCCGAGCGGAACTAGCACAGATACGCAGTATTTT. Protein product: CASSPSGTSTDTQYF.

This clone turned up a few times. V usage is TRBV11-3 and J usage is TRBJ2-3; no firm D call. The ends were cut back, 4 bases at V and 2 bases at J, with 4 bases in the middle. The length of the CDR3 is 12 residues. The germline CDR1 and CDR2 sequences are SGHNT and YENEEA. The CDR3 here is CASSSDTDTQYF. The CDR3 DNA is TGTGCCAGCAGCTCAGACACAGATACGCAGTATTTT.

This clone has only one observation. The chain links TRBV11-1 to TRBJ2-5; D might be TRBD2 (5 bases). This CDR3 region has 14 residues. V dropped 4 bases and J dropped 5 bases, with 14 bases sitting between them. From germline, CDR1 is SGHAT and CDR2 FQDESV (reference sequence). CDR3 loop: CASSSPGSRETQYF. The CDR3 bases are TGTGCCAGCAGCTCGCCGGGGTCCAGGGAGACCCAGTACTTC.

Only a few counts were recorded for this clone. The V gene is TRBV6-1, the J gene TRBJ1-5; D is possibly TRBD1 (5 bases). Germline CDR1 is MNHNS and CDR2 is SASEGT. Trimming took 1 base from V and 4 from J, leaving 17 bases between them. The CDR3 totals 17 residues. Here the CDR3 reads CASSEVLWTRTNQPQHF. The CDR3 DNA is TGTGCCAGCAGTGAAGTTCTCTGGACAAGGACTAATCAGCCCCAGCATTTT.

V usage is TRBV11-1 and J usage is TRBJ2-3, with D possibly TRBD1 on 7 matching bases. V dropped 5 bases and J dropped 4 bases, with 22 bases sitting between them. This CDR3 is built from 17 residues. The germline V gene has CDR1 SGHAT and CDR2 FQDESV (reference sequence). The CDR3 sequence is CASSPRGDDFPADTQYF. The CDR3 coding sequence is TGTGCCAGCAGCCCCAGGGGGGACGATTTTCCCGCAGATACGCAGTATTTT.

This chain uses TRBV2 with TRBJ1-5; TRBD1 is a possible D gene (5 bases). Trimming took 0 bases from V and 2 from J, leaving 14 bases between them. Germline V gene data show CDR1 as SNHLY and CDR2 as FYNNEI. The CDR3 is 17 residues long. CDR3 DNA sequence: TGTGCCAGCAGTGAAGCAACCGGGACGTATGGCAATCAGCCCCAGCATTTT. Encoded protein: CASSEATGTYGNQPQHF.

J is TRBJ2-5 and V is TRBV30, with D possibly being TRBD1 (5 bases). Germline lookup yields CDR1 GTSNPN and CDR2 SVGIG (reference sequence). The CDR3 spans 11 residues. The V gene lost 0 bases and the J gene lost 7 bases, with 6 bases spanning the gap. CDR3 bases: TGTGCCTGGAGTGTAGGGGTGACCCAGTACTTC. It translates to CAWSVGVTQYF.

CDR3 sequence reads: CSGLTGGDYGYTF. CDR3 nucleotide sequence: TGCAGCGGCCTGACAGGGGGCGACTATGGCTACACCTTC. The chain combines TRBV29-1 with TRBJ1-2; 10 positions agree with TRBD1. This CDR3 is 13 amino acids long. Germline lookup yields CDR1 SQVTM and CDR2 ANQGSEA. With V trimmed by 7 bases and J by 3 bases, 5 bases remained unmatched. The variable domain in full, completed from reference TRBV29-1 and TRBJ1-2, reads SAVISQKPSRDICQRGTSLTIQCQVDSQVTMMFWYRQQPGQSLTLIATANQGSEATYESGFVIDKFPISRPNLTFSTLTVSNMSPEDSSIYLCSGLTGGDYGYTFGSGTRLTVV.

CDR3 sequence: CASSFDSNQPQHF. DNA of the CDR3: TGTGCCAGCAGTTTCGACAGCAATCAGCCCCAGCATTTT. This chain links TRBV2 with TRBJ1-5; no clear D gene. The CDR3 spans 13 residues. V was clipped by 5 bases and J by 1 base, with 6 bases between them. Germline CDR1 is SNHLY and CDR2 is FYNNEI.

The chain couples TRBV30 to TRBJ1-6, with TRBD1 matching 8 bases. CDR1 GTSNPN and CDR2 SVGIG come from the germline V gene (reference sequence). V was pared by 3 bases and J by 9 bases, with 7 bases of the junction left unmatched. This CDR3 is 14 amino acids long. CDR3 nucleotide sequence: TGTGCCTGGAGCTCCGGACAGGGAACTTCACCCCTCCACTTT. It specifies CAWSSGQGTSPLHF.

The CDR3, as DNA: TGTGCCAGCAGCCCCGGACAGGGTATCTACGAGCAGTACTTC. Translating it yields CASSPGQGIYEQYF. The V gene is TRBV5-4, the J gene TRBJ2-7, with TRBD1 identical over 8 bases. From germline, CDR1 is SGHNT and CDR2 YYREEE (reference sequence). This CDR3 spans 14 amino acids. Germline trimming cut 4 bases from V and 3 bases from J; bases unmatched to any gene: 6.

There are a few counts of this clone. The J gene is TRBJ2-1, the V gene TRBV5-1; 10 bases agree with TRBD1. The V and J ends lost 4 bases and 9 bases, in that order; junction bases with no gene match: 7. Germline V gene lookup returns CDR1 SGHRS and CDR2 YFSETQ. This CDR3 contains 14 residues. Written as DNA, the CDR3 is TGCGCCAGCAGCCTGTGGGACAGGGGCGCTGAGCAGTTCTTC. Its translation is CASSLWDRGAEQFF.